This is a list of T cell receptor beta chains from one sample in a study of blood T cell repertoires in COVID-19. TCRdb's copy holds only in-frame clones and misses some; the assay was immunoSEQ multiplex PCR. There are roughly 250,000 clones in the sample; about 83% occur only once, and more than 5.5% lies in the top ten. Sequencing used peripheral blood. The origin of the receptors is a human donor in a cohort sampled during active COVID-19. The CDR3 runs from the conserved cysteine through the conserved F or W. The D gene is left open where the match is weak. Not every row has a clone size; where given, it reads once, few, many or a size class.

>TRBV6-5|TRBJ2-7|NA|NA
TGTGCCAGCAGTTTAACCCAGGGCTACGAGCAGTACTTC
CASSLTQGYEQYF
>TRBV29-1|TRBJ1-1|NA|NA
TGCAGCGTTGCCGGACAGTCGAACACTGAAGCTTTCTTT
CSVAGQSNTEAFF
>TRBV7-9|TRBJ2-3|TRBD2|NA
TGTGCCAGCAGCTTAGGGCAAACTAGCGGGAGTAGTAAGCAGTATTTT
CASSLGQTSGSSKQYF
>TRBV5-1|TRBJ2-7|TRBD1|NA
TGCGCCAGCAGCTCTGGGTGGACAGGGGGCTACGAGCAGTACTTC
CASSSGWTGGYEQYF
>TRBV6-5|TRBJ1-1|NA|once
TGTGCCAGCAGTCGCCTTGGCGGGAACACTGAAGCTTTCTTT
CASSRLGGNTEAFF
>TRBV20-1|TRBJ2-2|NA|NA
TGCAGTGCTAGTTTTAGGGGGAACACCGGGGAGCTGTTTTTT
CSASFRGNTGELFF
>TRBV7-2|TRBJ2-7|TRBD2|NA
TGTGCCAGCAGCCCCGCTCCCCTAGCGGGAACCTACGAGCAGTACTTC
CASSPAPLAGTYEQYF
>TRBV6-5|TRBJ1-6|TRBD1|NA
TGTGCCAGCAGTCGACCCGGGACAGGAGATTCACCCCTCCACTTT
CASSRPGTGDSPLHF
>TRBV19|TRBJ2-2|TRBD1|NA
TGTGCCAGTACCTCAGGGGGATGGACCGGGGAGCTGTTTTTT
CASTSGGWTGELFF
>TRBV6-5|TRBJ1-3|NA|NA
TGTGCCAGCAAGGACAGCTCTGGAAACACCATATATTTT
CASKDSSGNTIYF
>TRBV5-1|TRBJ1-5|TRBD1|NA
TGCGCCAGCAGCACCGGACAGGAACCTAGCAATCAGCCCCAGCATTTT
CASSTGQEPSNQPQHF
>TRBV5-1|TRBJ1-2|TRBD1|NA
TGCGCCAGCAGCTCTTCGGGACAGGGGGCTCGAGGCTACACCTTC
CASSSSGQGARGYTF
>TRBV5-1|TRBJ2-3|NA|NA
TGCGCCAGCAGCTTGTCCGGAGGGAGTAGCACAGATACGCAGTATTTT
CASSLSGGSSTDTQYF
>TRBV28|TRBJ2-7|TRBD1|NA
TGTGCCAGCAGTACCCTCCGGGACAGGGAGTACGAGCAGTACTTC
CASSTLRDREYEQYF
>TRBV10-3|TRBJ1-1|NA|once
TGTGCCACCCACAGGGAGGGCGCTGAAGCTTTCTTT
CATHREGAEAFF
>TRBV10-3|TRBJ2-3|TRBD2|NA
TGTGCCATCAGTGAGTGGGGACTAGCGGGGGCCACTAGCACAGATACGCAGTATTTT
CAISEWGLAGATSTDTQYF
>TRBV2|TRBJ2-2|NA|NA
TGTGCCAGCACTAAGGGACACGGAACTGAAGGGGAGCTGTTTTTT
CASTKGHGTEGELFF
>TRBV2|TRBJ2-7|NA|NA
TGTGCCAGCAGTCCGGGTCCCAGAGTCTTC
CASSPGPRVF
>TRBV28|TRBJ2-3|TRBD2|NA
TGTGCCAGCACTGGGCTAGCGGGGACAGATACGCAGTATTTT
CASTGLAGTDTQYF
>TRBV10-2|TRBJ1-5|NA|few
TGCGCCAGCAGTGCCACTGTAGGAAGGGGCCCGAATGAGCCCCAGCATTTT
CASSATVGRGPNEPQHF
>TRBV27|TRBJ1-5|TRBD1|NA
TGTGCCAGCAGCCTCCTGGGACAGGGGGTGATTCAGCCCCAGCATTTT
CASSLLGQGVIQPQHF
>TRBV5-1|TRBJ2-2|NA|NA
TGCGCCAGCAGCTCGGCAACAGGGTTCCGGCTTAACACCGGGGAGCTGTTTTTT
CASSSATGFRLNTGELFF
>TRBV11-2|TRBJ2-1|NA|NA
TGTGCCAGCCGCCCCATCCCACGGGAGAACCGCAATGAGCAGTTCTTC
CASRPIPRENRNEQFF
>TRBV5-1|TRBJ2-5|NA|NA
TGCGCCAGCAGCCTTGTGGACAGTCAAGAGACCCAGTACTTC
CASSLVDSQETQYF
>TRBV18|TRBJ2-3|NA|NA
TGTGCCAGCTCACCAGGCGCCAGGGCGGAAGATACGCAGTATTTT
CASSPGARAEDTQYF
>TRBV5-1|TRBJ1-3|NA|NA
TGCGCCAGCAGCTCGGGGGTTGGGGCTAGCTCTGGAAACACCATATATTTT
CASSSGVGASSGNTIYF
>TRBV20-1|TRBJ2-1|NA|once
TGCAGTGCTAGTAACAGCCCCAATGAGCAGTTCTTC
CSASNSPNEQFF
>TRBV19|TRBJ1-5|NA|NA
TGTGCCAGTAGTATTGAGGAGGGTTCTCATCAGCCCCAGCATTTT
CASSIEEGSHQPQHF
>TRBV30|TRBJ1-2|NA|NA
TGTGCCTGGAGTACGCAGACTAACTATGGCTACACCTTC
CAWSTQTNYGYTF
>TRBV5-1|TRBJ2-7|TRBD2|few
TGCGCCAGCAGCCCCCGGGCCCGGGGGGACGAGCAGTACTTC
CASSPRARGDEQYF
>TRBV6-5|TRBJ2-1|NA|NA
TGTGCCAGCAGTTACGGGGGCCAGGAGGTGGATGAGCAGTTCTTC
CASSYGGQEVDEQFF
>TRBV5-6|TRBJ2-2|TRBD2|few
TGTGCCAGCGCCGGACTAGCGGGAAGCACCGGGGAGCTGTTTTTT
CASAGLAGSTGELFF
>TRBV5-4|TRBJ1-1|NA|NA
TGTGCCAGCAGCTTGGCGGACACCTTGAACACTGAAGCTTTCTTT
CASSLADTLNTEAFF
>TRBV10-1|TRBJ2-5|TRBD2|NA
TGCGCCAGCAGTGAAGGTAGCGGGGGGGCCCAGGAGACCCAGTACTTC
CASSEGSGGAQETQYF
>TRBV24-1|TRBJ2-1|NA|NA
TGTGCCACCAGTGCGAAAGGGGCTGCGGCCAGTGAGCAGTTCTTC
CATSAKGAAASEQFF
>TRBV19|TRBJ2-1|NA|NA
TGTGCCAGTAGTCTGAGGGACACTGACGATGAGCAGTTCTTC
CASSLRDTDDEQFF
>TRBV28|TRBJ1-2|NA|NA
TGTGCAGTTGGTGGAGGGGCCCGCGGCTACACCTTC
CAVGGGARGYTF
>TRBV7-9|TRBJ2-2|TRBD1|NA
TGTGCCAGCAGCCCGGGACAGGGGGCGTGGGAATCGGACACCGGGGAGCTGTTTTTT
CASSPGQGAWESDTGELFF
>TRBV9|TRBJ2-5|NA|once
TGTGCCAGCAGCGTAGTCGGGCAGGGTGGAGAGACCCAGTACTTC
CASSVVGQGGETQYF
>TRBV5-8|TRBJ2-5|TRBD1|NA
TGTGCCAGCAGCTTGGGAGGGCAGGGGGCGCAGGAGACCCAGTACTTC
CASSLGGQGAQETQYF
>TRBV5-1|TRBJ2-7|NA|NA
TGCGCCAGCAGCTTGGGGGCCCAGAGCTCCTACGAGCAGTACTTC
CASSLGAQSSYEQYF
>TRBV7-2|TRBJ1-3|NA|NA
TGTGCCAGCACCAAATTCCCGCGGGGTATGGGAAACACCATATATTTT
CASTKFPRGMGNTIYF
>TRBV30|TRBJ1-2|TRBD1|NA
TGTGCCTGGACCCCAGGGGGCAGCTATGGCTACACCTTC
CAWTPGGSYGYTF
>TRBV28|TRBJ2-2|NA|NA
TGTGCCAGCAGTTTATTGGCAGGGGTGGGCGGGGAGCTGTTTTTT
CASSLLAGVGGELFF
>TRBV2|TRBJ2-1|TRBD2|NA
TGTGCCAGCAGTCCTTCGGGAGGGAATGAGCAGTTCTTC
CASSPSGGNEQFF
>TRBV5-4|TRBJ2-5|TRBD2|NA
TGTGCCAGCAGCCCCCTCCTAGCGGGGGGCGGAGAGACCCAGTACTTC
CASSPLLAGGGETQYF
>TRBV7-9|TRBJ1-4|TRBD1|NA
TGTGCCAGCAGCCAGGGGGAAGTGAGGGAAAAACTGTTTTTT
CASSQGEVREKLFF
>TRBV11-2|TRBJ1-1|TRBD1|NA
TGTGCCAGCAGCGCTCGACAGGGAGGAACTGAAGCTTTCTTT
CASSARQGGTEAFF
>TRBV27|TRBJ2-5|NA|NA
TGTGCCAGCAGCCTAGCGTCGGCGACTTGGGGAGAGACCCAGTACTTC
CASSLASATWGETQYF
>TRBV10-1|TRBJ1-1|TRBD1|once
TGCGCCAGCAGTGAGTCGTGGAGGGGGCTTGACACTGAAGCTTTCTTT
CASSESWRGLDTEAFF
>TRBV7-9|TRBJ2-2|TRBD2|many
TGTGCCAGCAGCTTCGGGGAGGGAAACACCGGGGAGCTGTTTTTT
CASSFGEGNTGELFF
>TRBV27|TRBJ2-7|NA|NA
TGTGCCAGCAGTTTACTTGAGAAGGGGTCCTACGAGCAGTACTTC
CASSLLEKGSYEQYF
>TRBV11-2|TRBJ2-1|TRBD2|NA
TGTGCCAGCAGTCGGGGATCGGCGGGAGGGCCCTACAATGAGCAGTTCTTC
CASSRGSAGGPYNEQFF